The clone carrying this T cell receptor (beta chain) was detected only a few times. Antigen: not known. The sample comes from a study of graft-versus-host responses after intestinal transplantation. Using immunoSEQ multiplex PCR, the repertoire was profiled, and TCRdb retains in-frame clones only, with some absent. The sample has 41,000 or so clones; 95% are singletons. Germline CDR1 SGHAT, CDR2 FQNNGV. This CDR3 is 14 amino acids long. Trimming removed 1 base from V and 10 bases from J, with 11 bases in between. The receptor was derived from a human donor who was the organ donor for an intestinal transplant. This rearrangement joins TRBV11-2 to TRBJ1-6, with D tentatively TRBD1 (6 bases). The sample here was unstimulated CD8+ T cells sorted from spleen or lymph node cells, taken before transplant. As DNA, the CDR3 is TGTGCCAGCAGCTTAGGCCCGGGGGGCTCACCCCTCCACTTT. Translating it yields CASSLGPGGSPLHF.